This T cell receptor (beta chain) was recorded in a study of T cell responses to AZD1222 COVID-19 vaccine. Study results and limitations: White British donors predominated, females outnumbered males, and clonal diversity was possibly underestimated. After the peak T cell response, and only then, were repertoires sampled. CD4 TCRs linked to vaccination spanned spike, dominating at 160-218 and 743-854.

The method was immunoSEQ multiplex PCR; TCRdb's version includes in-frame clones alone and lacks a portion of them. The sample records about 88,000 clones, around 90% being singletons. Comments on this clone: Its antigen is not identified.

Trimming took 7 bases from V and 0 from J, leaving 4 bases between them. Germline V gene lookup returns CDR1 GTSNPN and CDR2 SVGIG (reference sequence). The CDR3 runs 11 residues. The rearrangement links TRBV30 to TRBJ1-3; no firm D call. This material consisted of peripheral blood, taken on day 0 of AZD1222 vaccination. This sequence was found in an adult in good health. The CDR3 DNA is TGTGCCTCTCCCTCTGGAAACACCATATATTTT. Protein: CASPSGNTIYF. Variable domain in full (rest from reference TRBV30 and TRBJ1-3): SQTIHQWPATLVQPVGSPLSLECTVEGTSNPNLYWYRQAAGRGLQLLFYSVGIGQISSEVPQNLSASRPQDRQFILSSKKLLLSDSGFYLCASPSGNTIYFGEGSWLTVV.